This T cell receptor (beta chain) was documented in a study of T cell responses to AZD1222 COVID-19 vaccine. This CDR3 is built from 14 residues. From germline, CDR1 is SGHNT and CDR2 YYREEE (reference sequence). The V and J ends lost 3 bases and 7 bases, in that order; junction bases with no gene match: 9. The table came from immunoSEQ multiplex PCR; TCRdb's copy has only in-frame clones and leaves some out. The sample has about 170,000 clones; roughly nine tenths are singletons. The sample holds one count of this clone. The clonotype originates from an adult who received the AZD1222 COVID-19 vaccine. Sequenced material: peripheral blood, taken 28 days after the second AZD1222 dose. V is TRBV5-4 and J is TRBJ1-2; TRBD1 matches at 7 bases. CDR3 bases: TGTGCCAGCAGCTCTATCCGACAGGGATCTGGCTACACCTTC. It specifies CASSSIRQGSGYTF.